The TCR beta chain under discussion was sequenced for a study of shared clonotypes between healthy human individuals. This clone was recorded once. The data were produced by immunoSEQ multiplex PCR, yet TCRdb's version contains in-frame clones alone and is incomplete. The table lists under 650,000 clones, 90% to 96% of them singletons. Germline lookup yields CDR1 SGHTA and CDR2 FQGTGA. The CDR3 spans 13 residues. Trimming removed 2 bases from V and 3 bases from J, with 7 bases in between. The source is a woman in her twenties or thirties in good health. V gene TRBV7-3 combines with J gene TRBJ1-1, with D possibly TRBD1 on 5 matching bases. Source material: naive CD4+ T cells sorted from blood. Subset specified: CD45RA+ positively selected. The CDR3 region is CASSLAGDTEAFF. CDR3 nucleotides: TGTGCCAGCAGCTTAGCGGGGGACACTGAAGCTTTCTTT. The entire variable domain, with the rest obtained from reference TRBV7-3 and TRBJ1-1, is as follows: GAGVSQTPSNKVTEKGKYVELRCDPISGHTALYWYRQSLGQGPEFLIYFQGTGAADDSGLPNDRFFAVRPEGSVSTLKIQRTERGDSAVYLCASSLAGDTEAFFGQGTRLTVV.